This TCR beta chain is drawn from a study of T-cell memory formation after mild COVID-19. Study-level results: Researchers could not confirm that second-wave clones peaking on day 37 targeted SARS-CoV-2. Clones contracting over day 15 to 85 were CD4/CD8 balanced, with later expanders leaning CD4+. Largely, contracting CD4+ clones fell within CM and EM, and contracting CD8+ clones within EMRA.

Barcoded TCR alpha and TCR beta cDNA libraries with UMIs came from 5'RACE using constant-segment primers. A single record per CDR3 protein comes from TCRdb applying MiXCR to the 5' RACE reads. The top ten clones hold about 12% of a sample with about half a million distinct CDR3 sequences, around a sixth of them seen once. Germline V lookup: CDR1 SEHNR, CDR2 FQNEAQ (reference sequence). V was clipped by 4 bases and J by 1 base, with 16 bases between them. There are 16 residues in the CDR3. To note about this clonotype: As yet, its antigen is unknown.

This receptor was obtained from an adult woman who had mild COVID-19 (a few samples of this study predate the infection). Cell type and time point are not known. The source material was PBMCs or a T cell subset sorted from them (not recorded which). The V call is TRBV7-9, the J call TRBJ2-5, with D perhaps TRBD1 (6 bases). The CDR3 is CASSSPGEIIQETQYF. Here the CDR3 DNA reads TGTGCCAGCAGCTCCCCAGGGGAAATCATCCAAGAGACCCAGTACTTC.